A selection of T cell receptor beta chains follows, all from one sample in a study of T cell responses to AZD1222 COVID-19 vaccine. Here immunoSEQ multiplex PCR was the method, and the copy in TCRdb shows in-frame clones only, minus some. The data contain about 100,000 clones, over 75% of them singletons. The sequencing used peripheral blood, collected on day 0 of MenACWY control vaccination. The receptors originated from an adult in good health. The CDR3 runs from the conserved cysteine through the conserved F or W. The D gene is left open where the match is weak. The size of a clone is reported for some rows only, either as once, few or many, or as a class for expanded clones.

clone size	V gene	D gene	J gene	CDR3 protein	CDR3 DNA
NA	TRBV6-2/TRBV6-3	TRBD2	TRBJ2-1	CASSNPGLAGYNEQFF	TGTGCCAGCAGCAACCCGGGACTAGCGGGGTACAATGAGCAGTTCTTC
few	TRBV13	TRBD1	TRBJ1-5	CASSRGQVGNQPQHF	TGTGCCAGCAGCAGGGGACAGGTGGGCAATCAGCCCCAGCATTTT
NA	TRBV30	NA	TRBJ2-6	CAWGADLSSGANVLTF	TGTGCCTGGGGAGCGGACCTTTCATCTGGGGCCAACGTCCTGACTTTC
NA	TRBV19	NA	TRBJ1-2	CASSPEVAYGYTF	TGTGCCAGTAGTCCCGAGGTTGCGTATGGCTACACCTTC
NA	TRBV7-2	TRBD1	TRBJ1-6	CASSLGGQGNSPLHF	TGTGCCAGCAGCTTAGGGGGACAGGGGAATTCACCCCTCCACTTT
NA	TRBV28	TRBD1	TRBJ1-4	CASRPPGQGNEKLFF	TGTGCCAGCAGACCCCCGGGACAGGGGAATGAAAAACTGTTTTTT
NA	TRBV10-3	TRBD1	TRBJ2-7	CAISEPLTGGDYEQYF	TGTGCCATCAGTGAGCCCCTGACAGGGGGGGACTACGAGCAGTACTTC
NA	TRBV4-3	NA	TRBJ2-3	CASSQDISGELAAGPPDTQYF	TGCGCCAGCAGCCAAGATATATCTGGGGAACTGGCGGCAGGGCCCCCAGATACGCAGTATTTT
NA	TRBV5-1	NA	TRBJ2-4	CASALGEAKNIQYF	TGCGCCAGCGCCCTAGGGGAGGCCAAAAACATTCAGTACTTC
NA	TRBV19	NA	TRBJ1-2	CASRLPGEFGYTF	TGTGCCAGTAGACTCCCAGGGGAATTTGGCTACACCTTC
NA	TRBV6-5	NA	TRBJ1-5	CASRPRGNQQPQHF	TGTGCCAGCAGGCCCAGGGGAAATCAGCAGCCCCAGCATTTT
NA	TRBV5-6	NA	TRBJ1-3	CASSLGSSGNTIYF	TGTGCCAGCAGCTTGGGGAGCTCTGGAAACACCATATATTTT
NA	TRBV5-1	TRBD1	TRBJ1-1	CASSVGQGDTEAFF	TGCGCCAGCAGCGTGGGACAGGGGGACACTGAAGCTTTCTTT
NA	TRBV3-1/TRBV3-2	NA	TRBJ2-3	CASSQNPGVGDTQYF	TGTGCCAGCAGCCAAAATCCCGGGGTTGGAGATACGCAGTATTTT
NA	TRBV15	TRBD1	TRBJ1-5	CATSGRDRGYQPQHF	TGTGCCACCAGCGGACGGGACAGGGGTTATCAGCCCCAGCATTTT
NA	TRBV3-1/TRBV3-2	NA	TRBJ2-5	CASSQGMASQETQYF	TGTGCCAGCAGCCAAGGAATGGCCTCCCAAGAGACCCAGTACTTC
NA	TRBV7-2	NA	TRBJ1-1	CASSPAGGNTEAFF	TGTGCCAGCAGCCCCGCGGGGGGGAACACTGAAGCTTTCTTT
NA	TRBV2	NA	TRBJ1-5	CASRKGRGGQPQHF	TGTGCCAGCAGGAAAGGCAGGGGAGGTCAGCCCCAGCATTTT
NA	TRBV9	NA	TRBJ1-1	CASSVVQGWNTEAFF	TGTGCCAGCAGCGTAGTGCAGGGATGGAACACTGAAGCTTTCTTT
NA	TRBV28	TRBD1	TRBJ2-7	CASRTGQGFNEQYF	TGTGCCAGCAGGACGGGACAGGGGTTCAACGAGCAGTACTTC
NA	TRBV5-4	TRBD2	TRBJ2-7	CASSFSGGTNEQYF	TGTGCCAGCAGCTTTAGCGGGGGGACAAACGAGCAGTACTTC
NA	TRBV7-9	NA	TRBJ2-5	CASSLGEGRETQYF	TGTGCCAGCAGCTTAGGTGAGGGTCGAGAGACCCAGTACTTC
NA	TRBV6-4	NA	TRBJ1-2	CASSAELHREGYTF	TGTGCCAGCAGTGCCGAACTCCACAGGGAAGGCTACACCTTC
NA	TRBV19	NA	TRBJ1-1	CASSISGVDTEAFF	TGTGCCAGTAGTATATCGGGGGTGGACACTGAAGCTTTCTTT
many	TRBV5-1	NA	TRBJ1-1	CASSNVGNTEAFF	TGCGCCAGCAGTAACGTCGGGAACACTGAAGCTTTCTTT
NA	TRBV4-3	NA	TRBJ2-1	CASSQGVGSYNEQFF	TGCGCCAGCAGCCAAGGGGTTGGGAGCTACAATGAGCAGTTCTTC
NA	TRBV24-1	NA	TRBJ1-2	CATSAAENYGYTF	TGTGCCACCAGTGCTGCGGAGAACTATGGCTACACCTTC
NA	TRBV10-3	NA	TRBJ1-5	CAISGVGVDNQPQHF	TGTGCCATCAGTGGAGTTGGGGTAGACAATCAGCCCCAGCATTTT
NA	TRBV3-1/TRBV3-2	NA	TRBJ1-1	CASTFTGNTEAFF	TGTGCCAGCACCTTTACGGGGAACACTGAAGCTTTCTTT
NA	TRBV4-3	TRBD2	TRBJ2-7	CASSQMLAGGLYEQYF	TGCGCCAGCAGCCAAATGCTAGCGGGAGGTCTCTACGAGCAGTACTTC